This T cell receptor beta chain stems from a study of T cell responses to AZD1222 COVID-19 vaccine. Some clones are missing from TCRdb's copy, which holds only in-frame ones; the method was immunoSEQ multiplex PCR. The profile shows some 200,000 clones, over 90% of them singletons. A word on this clone: The antigen is unknown.

Findings and caveats of the study: Clonal diversity was possibly underestimated, and white British individuals and females predominated among donors. Only 6 or 7 people who got AZD1222 tested seropositive at baseline.

The CDR3 sequence is 13 residues long. Germline values: CDR1 LGHDT, CDR2 YNNKEL (reference sequence). Trimming removed 1 base at V and 6 bases at J, with 9 bases between. The chain couples TRBV3-1 (or the pseudogene TRBV3-2) to TRBJ1-2; D remains ambiguous. The sample in question was peripheral blood, obtained on day 0 of AZD1222 vaccination. The clonotype originates from an adult in good health. CDR3 in amino acids: CASSQVESHGYTF. CDR3 sequence (DNA): TGTGCCAGCAGCCAAGTCGAGTCTCATGGCTACACCTTC.